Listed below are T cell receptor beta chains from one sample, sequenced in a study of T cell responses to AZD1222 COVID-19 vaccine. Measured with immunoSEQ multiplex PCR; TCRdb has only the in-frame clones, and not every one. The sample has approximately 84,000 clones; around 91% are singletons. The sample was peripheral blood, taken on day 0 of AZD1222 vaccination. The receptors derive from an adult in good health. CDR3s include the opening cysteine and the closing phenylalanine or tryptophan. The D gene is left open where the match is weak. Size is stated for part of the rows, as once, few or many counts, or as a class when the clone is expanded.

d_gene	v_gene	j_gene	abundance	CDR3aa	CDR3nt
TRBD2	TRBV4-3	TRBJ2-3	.	CASSQELARGDTQYF	TGCGCCAGCAGCCAAGAACTAGCGCGAGGGGATACGCAGTATTTT
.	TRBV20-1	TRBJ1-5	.	CSASVAGQPQHF	TGCAGTGCTAGTGTGGCGGGACAGCCCCAGCATTTT
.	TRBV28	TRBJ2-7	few	CASTPSVARNGEQYF	TGTGCCAGCACCCCTTCGGTAGCGAGGAACGGGGAGCAGTACTTC
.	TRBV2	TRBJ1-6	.	CASIPVENSPLHF	TGTGCCAGCATTCCGGTTGAGAATTCACCCCTCCACTTT
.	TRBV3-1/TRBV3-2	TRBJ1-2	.	CASSQELGSGDFYGYTF	TGTGCCAGCAGCCAAGAGCTCGGGTCGGGGGATTTCTATGGCTACACCTTC
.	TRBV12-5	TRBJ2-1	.	CASGLVLGPSYNEQFF	TGTGCTAGTGGTTTGGTACTGGGGCCCTCCTACAATGAGCAGTTCTTC
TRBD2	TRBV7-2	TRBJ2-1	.	CASSLAGTSVLF	TGTGCCAGCAGCTTAGCGGGGACTAGCGTCCTCTTC
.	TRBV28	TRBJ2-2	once	CASNDGLNTGELFF	TGTGCCAGCAACGATGGACTGAACACCGGGGAGCTGTTTTTT
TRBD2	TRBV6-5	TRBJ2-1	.	CASRGGNEQFF	TGTGCCAGCAGGGGGGGGAATGAGCAGTTCTTC
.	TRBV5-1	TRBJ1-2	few	CASSLLAGGDGYTF	TGCGCCAGCAGCTTGCTAGCGGGGGGCGACGGCTACACCTTC
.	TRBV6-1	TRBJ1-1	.	CASSESWINTEAFF	TGTGCCAGCAGTGAATCCTGGATAAACACTGAAGCTTTCTTT
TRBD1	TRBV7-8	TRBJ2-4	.	CASSRTGSSIQYF	TGTGCCAGCAGCCGGACAGGGTCAAGCATTCAGTACTTC
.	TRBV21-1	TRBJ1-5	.	CASSTLGGVQPQHF	TGTGCCAGCAGCACCTTAGGAGGGGTTCAGCCCCAGCATTTT
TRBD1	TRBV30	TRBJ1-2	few	CAWTPQGAGDTF	TGTGCCTGGACGCCACAGGGGGCGGGGGACACCTTC
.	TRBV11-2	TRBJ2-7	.	CASSLAPYWGQYF	TGTGCCAGCAGCTTAGCCCCCTACTGGGGACAGTACTTC
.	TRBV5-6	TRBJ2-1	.	CASSRSAHNEQFF	TGTGCCAGCAGCCGGAGCGCCCACAATGAGCAGTTCTTC
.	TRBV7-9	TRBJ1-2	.	CASSPSGANYGYTF	TGTGCCAGCAGCCCCAGCGGAGCTAACTATGGCTACACCTTC
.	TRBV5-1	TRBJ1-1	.	CASSTGTLNTEAFF	TGCGCCAGCAGCACAGGGACCCTGAACACTGAAGCTTTCTTT
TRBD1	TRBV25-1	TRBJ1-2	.	CASSEHLTGKGRYGYTF	TGTGCCAGCAGTGAGCACCTGACAGGGAAAGGGCGGTATGGCTACACCTTC
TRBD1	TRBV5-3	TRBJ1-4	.	CARSLRDRGRRGEKLFF	TGTGCCAGAAGCTTGCGGGACAGGGGGCGCCGCGGTGAAAAACTGTTTTTT
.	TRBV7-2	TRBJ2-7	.	CASSSALEQYF	TGTGCCAGCAGCTCAGCTCTCGAGCAGTACTTC
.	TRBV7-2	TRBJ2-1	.	CASSHPSGGQFF	TGTGCCAGCAGCCACCCCTCAGGTGGGCAGTTCTTC
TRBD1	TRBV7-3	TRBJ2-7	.	CASSFGTGIPYEQYF	TGTGCCAGCAGCTTTGGGACAGGCATTCCCTACGAGCAGTACTTC
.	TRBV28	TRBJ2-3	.	CASSIISGTSTDTQYF	TGTGCCAGCAGTATAATAAGCGGAACTAGCACAGATACGCAGTATTTT
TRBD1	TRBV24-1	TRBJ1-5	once	CATSDLQGDGFKPQHF	TGTGCCACCAGTGATTTGCAGGGGGACGGTTTTAAGCCCCAGCATTTT
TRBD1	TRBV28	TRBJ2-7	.	CASSPIRTGRNF	TGTGCCAGCAGTCCGATTAGGACAGGAAGGAACTTC
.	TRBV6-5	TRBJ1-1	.	CASSFGGRAFF	TGTGCCAGCAGTTTTGGGGGACGGGCTTTCTTT
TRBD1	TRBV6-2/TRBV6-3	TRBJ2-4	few	CASRYSGQGRENIQYF	TGTGCCAGCAGATACTCCGGACAGGGGAGGGAAAACATTCAGTACTTC
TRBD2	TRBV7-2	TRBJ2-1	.	CASSPRPLAGGSGNEQFF	TGTGCCAGCAGCCCTAGGCCCCTAGCGGGAGGGTCGGGGAATGAGCAGTTCTTC